This TCR beta chain was documented in a study of CD8+ T cells in alopecia areata. Treatment specified: oral pan-JAK inhibitor, 5-10 mg twice daily. Punch biopsies of lesional scalp, plus peripheral blood, were taken from alopecia areata patients. Extracted RNA was reverse transcribed into cDNA, the sequencing template. This table comes from immunoSEQ multiplex PCR, and its TCRdb copy is limited to in-frame clones, with some not included. Seen here are more than 200,000 clones, approximately 40% observed once, and the top ten hold about 2.4%. Note on this clone: Its specificity is not known.

The germline V gene has CDR1 SQVTM and CDR2 ANQGSEA. Trimming took off 7 bases at V and 4 bases at J, with 19 bases between the two ends. The CDR3 extends over 14 amino acids. Whole-study results and caveats: With one nonresponder, baseline CD8+ expansion's link to response remains uncertain.

This chain uses TRBV29-1 with TRBJ1-2, with a weak D call TRBD1 (5 bases). The sequence derives from a human donor with alopecia areata. The specimen was CD4+ T cells sorted from blood, collected between weeks 36 and 40, from a patient treated with tofacitinib. The CDR3 DNA sequence: TGCAGCGCGGGACGGCAGGGTGGAAGCTATGGCTACACCTTC. As protein: CSAGRQGGSYGYTF. Based on the CDR3 plus reference TRBV29-1 and TRBJ1-2, the full variable domain is SAVISQKPSRDICQRGTSLTIQCQVDSQVTMMFWYRQQPGQSLTLIATANQGSEATYESGFVIDKFPISRPNLTFSTLTVSNMSPEDSSIYLCSAGRQGGSYGYTFGSGTRLTVV.